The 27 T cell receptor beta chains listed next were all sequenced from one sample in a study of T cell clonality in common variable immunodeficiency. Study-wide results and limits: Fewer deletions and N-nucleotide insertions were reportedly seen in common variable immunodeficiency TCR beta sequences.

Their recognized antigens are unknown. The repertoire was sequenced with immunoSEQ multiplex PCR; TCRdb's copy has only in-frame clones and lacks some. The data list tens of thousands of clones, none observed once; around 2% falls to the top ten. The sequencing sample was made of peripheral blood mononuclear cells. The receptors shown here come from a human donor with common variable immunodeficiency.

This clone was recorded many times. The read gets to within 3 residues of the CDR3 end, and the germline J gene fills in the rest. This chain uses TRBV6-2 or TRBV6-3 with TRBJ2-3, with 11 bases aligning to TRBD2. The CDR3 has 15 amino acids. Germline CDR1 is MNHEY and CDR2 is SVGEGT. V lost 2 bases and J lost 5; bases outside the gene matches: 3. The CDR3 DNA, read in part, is TGTGCCAGCAGTTACGCCGGGACTAGCGGAGATACG. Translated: CASSYAGTSGDT. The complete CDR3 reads CASSYAGTSGDTQYF.

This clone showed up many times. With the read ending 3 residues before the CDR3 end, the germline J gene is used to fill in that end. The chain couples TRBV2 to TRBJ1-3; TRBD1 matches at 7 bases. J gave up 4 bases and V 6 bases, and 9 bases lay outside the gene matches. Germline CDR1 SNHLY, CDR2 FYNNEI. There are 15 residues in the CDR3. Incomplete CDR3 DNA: TGTGCCAGCAGAGTTCCGGGACAGAGAGGAAACACC. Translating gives CASRVPGQRGNT. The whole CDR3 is CASRVPGQRGNTIYF.

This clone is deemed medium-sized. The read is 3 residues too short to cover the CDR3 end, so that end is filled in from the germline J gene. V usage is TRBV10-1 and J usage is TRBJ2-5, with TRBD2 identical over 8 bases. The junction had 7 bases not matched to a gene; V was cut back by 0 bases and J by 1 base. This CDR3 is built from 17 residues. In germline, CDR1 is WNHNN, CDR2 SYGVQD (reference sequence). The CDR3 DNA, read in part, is TGCGCCAGCAGTGAGTCAAGAGCGGGGGCCTTCCAAGAGACC. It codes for CASSESRAGAFQET. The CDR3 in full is CASSESRAGAFQETQYF.

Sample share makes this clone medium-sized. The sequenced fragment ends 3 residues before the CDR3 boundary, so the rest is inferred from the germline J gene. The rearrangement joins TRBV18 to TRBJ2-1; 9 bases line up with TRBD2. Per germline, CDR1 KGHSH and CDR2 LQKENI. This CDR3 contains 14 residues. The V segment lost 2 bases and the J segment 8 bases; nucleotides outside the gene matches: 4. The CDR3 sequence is CASSPERGVHEQFF. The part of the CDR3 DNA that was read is TGTGCCAGCTCACCAGAGCGGGGGGTTCATGAG.

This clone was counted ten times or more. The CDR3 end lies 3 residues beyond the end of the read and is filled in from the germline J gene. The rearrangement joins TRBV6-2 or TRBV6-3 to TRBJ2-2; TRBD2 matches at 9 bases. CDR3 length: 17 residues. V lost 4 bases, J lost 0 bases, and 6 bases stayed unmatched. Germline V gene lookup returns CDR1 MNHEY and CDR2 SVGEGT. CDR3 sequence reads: CASSSRPSGANTGELFF. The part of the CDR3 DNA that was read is TGTGCCAGCAGTTCCAGGCCTAGCGGGGCGAACACCGGGGAG.

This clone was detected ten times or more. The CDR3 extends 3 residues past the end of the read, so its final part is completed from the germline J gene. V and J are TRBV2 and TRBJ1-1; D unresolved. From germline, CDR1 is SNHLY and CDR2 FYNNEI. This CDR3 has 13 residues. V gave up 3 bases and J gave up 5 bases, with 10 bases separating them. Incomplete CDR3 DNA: TGTGCCAGCAGTGACCGGGTATGGACTGAA. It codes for CASSDRVWTE. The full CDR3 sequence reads CASSDRVWTEAFF. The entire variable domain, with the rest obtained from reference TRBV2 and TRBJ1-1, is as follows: EPEVTQTPSHQVTQMGQEVILRCVPISNHLYFYWYRQILGQKVEFLVSFYNNEISEKSEIFDDQFSVERPDGSNFTLKIRSTKLEDSAMYFCASSDRVWTEAFFGQGTRLTVV.

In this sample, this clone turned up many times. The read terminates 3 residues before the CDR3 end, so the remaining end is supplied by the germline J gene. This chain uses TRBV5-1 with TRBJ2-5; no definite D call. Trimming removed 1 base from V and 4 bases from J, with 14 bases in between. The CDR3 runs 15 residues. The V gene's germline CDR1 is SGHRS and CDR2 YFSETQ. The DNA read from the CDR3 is TGCGCCAGCAGCTTGACCCAGTCACATCTAGAGACC. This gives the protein CASSLTQSHLET. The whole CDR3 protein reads CASSLTQSHLETQYF.

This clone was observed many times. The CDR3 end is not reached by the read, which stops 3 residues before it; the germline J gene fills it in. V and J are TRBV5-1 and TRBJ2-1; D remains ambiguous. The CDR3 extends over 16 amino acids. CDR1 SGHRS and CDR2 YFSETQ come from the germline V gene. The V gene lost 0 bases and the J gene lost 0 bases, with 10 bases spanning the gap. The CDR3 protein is CASSLAGSSSYNEQFF. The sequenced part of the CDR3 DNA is TGCGCCAGCAGCTTGGCTGGCTCCAGCTCCTACAATGAG.

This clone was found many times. CDR3 residues: CASSMGLYYTGELFF. The sequenced part of the CDR3 DNA is TGTGCCAGCAGTATGGGCCTATACTACACCGGGGAG. The chain carries TRBV6-2 or TRBV6-3 and TRBJ2-2; unclear D gene. The CDR3 end is not reached by the read, which stops 3 residues before it; the germline J gene fills it in. Germline V gene sequence: CDR1 MNHEY, CDR2 SVGEGT. The CDR3 is 15 amino acids. The germline V and J ends were trimmed by 5 bases and 3 bases, with 13 bases remaining between them.

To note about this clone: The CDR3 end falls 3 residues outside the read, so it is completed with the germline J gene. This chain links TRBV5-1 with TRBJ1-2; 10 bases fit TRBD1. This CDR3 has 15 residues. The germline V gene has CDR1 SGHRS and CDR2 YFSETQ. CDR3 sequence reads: CASSTRTGGTSGYTF. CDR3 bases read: TGCGCCAGCAGCACGCGGACAGGGGGGACCTCCGGC.

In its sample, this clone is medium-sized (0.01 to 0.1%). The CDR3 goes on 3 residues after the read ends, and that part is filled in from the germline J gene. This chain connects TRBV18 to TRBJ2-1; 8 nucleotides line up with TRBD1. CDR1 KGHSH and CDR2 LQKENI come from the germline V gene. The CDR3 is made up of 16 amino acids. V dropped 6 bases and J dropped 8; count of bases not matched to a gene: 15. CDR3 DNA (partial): TGTGCCAGCTCCCAATCTTATGGACAGGGCGCCTATGAG. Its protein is CASSQSYGQGAYE. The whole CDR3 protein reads CASSQSYGQGAYEQFF.

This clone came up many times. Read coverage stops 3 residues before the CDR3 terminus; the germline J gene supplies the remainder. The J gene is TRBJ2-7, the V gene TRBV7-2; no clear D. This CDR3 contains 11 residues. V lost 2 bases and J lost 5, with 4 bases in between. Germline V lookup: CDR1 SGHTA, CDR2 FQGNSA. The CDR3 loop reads CASSLSHEQYF. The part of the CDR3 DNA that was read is TGTGCCAGCAGCTTAAGCCACGAG. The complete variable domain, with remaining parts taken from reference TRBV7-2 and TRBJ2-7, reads GAGVSQSPSNKVTEKGKDVELRCDPISGHTALYWYRQSLGQGLEFLIYFQGNSAPDKSGLPSDRFSAERTGGSVSTLTIQRTQQEDSAVYLCASSLSHEQYFGPGTRLTVT.

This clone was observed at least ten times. Partial CDR3 DNA: TGCAGCGCCGCGAGGGGAAGCGGC. Translating gives CSAARGSG. The full CDR3 protein is CSAARGSGYTF. The chain combines TRBV29-1 with TRBJ1-2; tentative D call: TRBD1 (5 bases). The read stops 3 residues short of the end of the CDR3; the missing end is completed from the germline J gene. Germline-derived CDR1 and CDR2 are SQVTM and ANQGSEA. The CDR3 covers 11 residues.

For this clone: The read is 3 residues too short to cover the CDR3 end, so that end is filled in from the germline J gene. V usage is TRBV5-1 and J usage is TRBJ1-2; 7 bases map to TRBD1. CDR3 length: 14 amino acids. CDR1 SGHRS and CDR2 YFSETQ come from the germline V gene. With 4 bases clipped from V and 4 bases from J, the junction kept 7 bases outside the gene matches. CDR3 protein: CASSPGDSGYGYTF. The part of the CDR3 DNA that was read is TGCGCCAGCAGCCCCGGGGACAGCGGCTATGGC.

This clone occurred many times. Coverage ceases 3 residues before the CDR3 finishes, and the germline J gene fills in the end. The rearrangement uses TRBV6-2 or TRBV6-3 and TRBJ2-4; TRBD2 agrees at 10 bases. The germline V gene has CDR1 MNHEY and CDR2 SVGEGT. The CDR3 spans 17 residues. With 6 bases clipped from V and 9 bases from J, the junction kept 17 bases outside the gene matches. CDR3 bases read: TGTGCCAGCAGGCGAAGCGGGGGGGCCATATCCAGCGGCATT. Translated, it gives CASRRSGGAISSGI. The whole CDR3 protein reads CASRRSGGAISSGIQYF.

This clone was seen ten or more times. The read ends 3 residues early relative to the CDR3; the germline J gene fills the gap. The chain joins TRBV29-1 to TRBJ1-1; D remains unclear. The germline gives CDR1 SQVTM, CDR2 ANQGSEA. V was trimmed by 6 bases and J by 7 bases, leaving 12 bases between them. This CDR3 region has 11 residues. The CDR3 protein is CSVRGRNEAFF. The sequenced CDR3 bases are TGCAGCGTACGAGGCCGCAATGAA.

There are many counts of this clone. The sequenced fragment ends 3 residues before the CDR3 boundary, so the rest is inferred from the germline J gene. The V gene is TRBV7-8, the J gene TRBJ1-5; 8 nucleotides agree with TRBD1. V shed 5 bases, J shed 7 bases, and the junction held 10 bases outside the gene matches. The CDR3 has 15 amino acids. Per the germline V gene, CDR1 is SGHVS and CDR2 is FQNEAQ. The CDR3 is CASSLFRGQGQPQHF. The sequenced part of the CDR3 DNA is TGTGCCAGCAGCCTGTTCAGGGGGCAGGGACAGCCC. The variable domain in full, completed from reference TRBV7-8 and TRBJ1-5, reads GAGVSQSPRYKVAKRGQDVALRCDPISGHVSLFWYQQALGQGPEFLTYFQNEAQLDKSGLPSDRFFAERPEGSVSTLKIQRTQQEDSAVYLCASSLFRGQGQPQHFGDGTRLSIL.

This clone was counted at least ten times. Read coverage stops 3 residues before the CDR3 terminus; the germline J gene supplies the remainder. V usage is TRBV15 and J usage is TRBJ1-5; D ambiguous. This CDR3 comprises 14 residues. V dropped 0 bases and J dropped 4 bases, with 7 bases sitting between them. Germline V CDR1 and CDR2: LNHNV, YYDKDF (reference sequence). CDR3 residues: CATSRDRGNQPQHF. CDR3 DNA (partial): TGTGCCACCAGCAGAGATCGCGGTAATCAGCCC.

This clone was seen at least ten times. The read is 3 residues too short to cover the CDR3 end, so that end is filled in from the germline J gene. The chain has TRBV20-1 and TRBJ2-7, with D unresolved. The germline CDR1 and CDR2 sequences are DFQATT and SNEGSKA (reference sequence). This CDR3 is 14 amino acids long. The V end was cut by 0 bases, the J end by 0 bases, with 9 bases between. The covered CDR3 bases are TGCAGTGCTAGAGATGGCATTGGCTCCTACGAG. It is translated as CSARDGIGSYE. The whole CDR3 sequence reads CSARDGIGSYEQYF.

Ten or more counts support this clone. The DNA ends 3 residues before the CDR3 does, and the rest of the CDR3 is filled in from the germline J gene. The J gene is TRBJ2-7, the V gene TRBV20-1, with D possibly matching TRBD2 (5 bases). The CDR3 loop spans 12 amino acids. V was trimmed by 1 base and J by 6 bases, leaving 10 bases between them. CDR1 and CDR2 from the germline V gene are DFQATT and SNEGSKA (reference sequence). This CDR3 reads CSARGGRGEQYF. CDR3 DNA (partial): TGCAGTGCTAGAGGTGGCCGGGGCGAG.

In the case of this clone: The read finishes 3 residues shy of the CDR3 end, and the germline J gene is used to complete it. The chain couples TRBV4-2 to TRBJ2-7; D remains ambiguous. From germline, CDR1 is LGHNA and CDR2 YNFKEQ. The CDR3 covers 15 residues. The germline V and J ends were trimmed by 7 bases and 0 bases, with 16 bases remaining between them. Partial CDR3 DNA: TGTGCCAGCACCCAGACCGGCAGGTCCTCCTACGAG. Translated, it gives CASTQTGRSSYE. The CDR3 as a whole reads CASTQTGRSSYEQYF.

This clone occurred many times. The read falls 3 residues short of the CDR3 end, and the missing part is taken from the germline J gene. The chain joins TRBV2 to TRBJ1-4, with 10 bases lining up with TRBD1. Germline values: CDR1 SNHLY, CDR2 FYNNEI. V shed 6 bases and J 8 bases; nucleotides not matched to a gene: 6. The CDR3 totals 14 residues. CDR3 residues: CASRGTGVWEKLFF. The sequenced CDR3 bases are TGTGCCAGCAGGGGGACAGGGGTATGGGAAAAA. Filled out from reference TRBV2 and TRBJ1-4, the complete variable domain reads EPEVTQTPSHQVTQMGQEVILRCVPISNHLYFYWYRQILGQKVEFLVSFYNNEISEKSEIFDDQFSVERPDGSNFTLKIRSTKLEDSAMYFCASRGTGVWEKLFFGSGTQLSVL.

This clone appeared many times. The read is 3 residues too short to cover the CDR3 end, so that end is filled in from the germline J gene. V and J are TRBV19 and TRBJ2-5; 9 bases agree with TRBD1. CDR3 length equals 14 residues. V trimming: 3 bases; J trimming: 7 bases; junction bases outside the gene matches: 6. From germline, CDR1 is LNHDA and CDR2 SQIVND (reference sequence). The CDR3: CASSMGDREGTQYF. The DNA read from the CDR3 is TGTGCCAGTAGTATGGGGGACAGGGAAGGGACC.

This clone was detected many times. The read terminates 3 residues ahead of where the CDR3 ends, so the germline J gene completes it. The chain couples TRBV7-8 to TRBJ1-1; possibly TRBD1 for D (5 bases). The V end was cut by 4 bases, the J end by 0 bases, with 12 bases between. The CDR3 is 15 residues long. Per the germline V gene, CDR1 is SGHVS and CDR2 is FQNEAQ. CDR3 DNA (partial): TGTGCCAGCAGCTGGGGGGACTTCATGAACACTGAA. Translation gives CASSWGDFMNTE. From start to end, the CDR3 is CASSWGDFMNTEAFF. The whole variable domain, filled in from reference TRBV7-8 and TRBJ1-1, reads GAGVSQSPRYKVAKRGQDVALRCDPISGHVSLFWYQQALGQGPEFLTYFQNEAQLDKSGLPSDRFFAERPEGSVSTLKIQRTQQEDSAVYLCASSWGDFMNTEAFFGQGTRLTVV.

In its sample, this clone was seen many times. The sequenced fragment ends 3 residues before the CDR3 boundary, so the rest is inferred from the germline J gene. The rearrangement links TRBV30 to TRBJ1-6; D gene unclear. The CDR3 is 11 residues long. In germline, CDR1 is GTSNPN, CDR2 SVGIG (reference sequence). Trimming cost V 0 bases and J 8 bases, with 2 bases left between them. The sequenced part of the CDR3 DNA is TGTGCCTGGAGTGTCGATTCACCC. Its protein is CAWSVDSP. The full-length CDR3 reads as CAWSVDSPLHF.

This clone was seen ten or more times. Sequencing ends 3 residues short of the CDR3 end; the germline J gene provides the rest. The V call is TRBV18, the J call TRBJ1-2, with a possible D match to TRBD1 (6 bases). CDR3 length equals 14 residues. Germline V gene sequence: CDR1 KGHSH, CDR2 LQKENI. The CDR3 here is CASSPPPGGEGYTF. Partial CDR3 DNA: TGTGCCAGCTCACCACCGCCGGGGGGCGAGGGC. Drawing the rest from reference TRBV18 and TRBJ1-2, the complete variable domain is NAGVMQNPRHLVRRRGQEARLRCSPMKGHSHVYWYRQLPEEGLKFMVYLQKENIIDESGMPKERFSAEFPKEGPSILRIQQVVRGDSAAYFCASSPPPGGEGYTFGSGTRLTVV.

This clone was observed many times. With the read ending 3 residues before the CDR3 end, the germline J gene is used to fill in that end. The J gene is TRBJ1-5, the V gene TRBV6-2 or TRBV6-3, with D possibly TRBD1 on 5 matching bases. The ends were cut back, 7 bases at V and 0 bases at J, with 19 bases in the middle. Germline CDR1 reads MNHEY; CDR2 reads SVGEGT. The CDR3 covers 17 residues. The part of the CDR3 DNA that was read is TGTGCCAGCAAGGAGGGGCCTACCTTTCATAGCAATCAGCCC. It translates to CASKEGPTFHSNQP. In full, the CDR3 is CASKEGPTFHSNQPQHF.